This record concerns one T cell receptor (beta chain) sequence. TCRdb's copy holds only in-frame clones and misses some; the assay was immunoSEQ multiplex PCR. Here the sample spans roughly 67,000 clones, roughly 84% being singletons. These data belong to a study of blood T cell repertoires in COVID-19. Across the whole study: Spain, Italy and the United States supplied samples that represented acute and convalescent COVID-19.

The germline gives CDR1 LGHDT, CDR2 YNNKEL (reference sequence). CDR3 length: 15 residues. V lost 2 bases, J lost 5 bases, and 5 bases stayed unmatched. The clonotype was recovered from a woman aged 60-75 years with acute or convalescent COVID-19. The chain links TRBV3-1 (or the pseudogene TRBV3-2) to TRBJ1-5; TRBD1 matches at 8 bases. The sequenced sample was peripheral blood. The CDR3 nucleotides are TGTGCCAGCAGCCAACGGACAGGGAGCGATCAGCCCCAGCATTTT. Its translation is CASSQRTGSDQPQHF.